The clone carrying this T cell receptor (beta chain) appeared many times. TCRB transcripts that were expressed got sequenced, as all of the isolated RNA had been reverse transcribed. Profiling relied on immunoSEQ multiplex PCR, and the TCRdb table lists in-frame clones only, not all of them. The table lists 250,000 to 400,000 clones, 14% of them singletons. Germline V CDR1 and CDR2: LGHNA, YSLEER. Trimming took 4 bases from V and 5 from J; bases not matched to a gene: 16. The CDR3 is made up of 18 amino acids. The single heparinised draw taken from each donor contained approximately 100 mL of blood on average. This sample stems from a study of beta chain features in type 1 diabetes.

The gene calls are TRBV4-3 and TRBJ2-5; TRBD1 matches 10 bases. This TCR derives from a man in his thirties or forties in good health. Sequenced input: central memory CD4+ T cells from blood. The DNA for the CDR3 is TGCGCCAGCAGCCCCGGGACAGGGGTACGGGAAACAGGGGAGACCCAGTACTTC. Its translation is CASSPGTGVRETGETQYF.